Below, one T cell receptor beta chain is given with its context. The table lists this clone with a count of one. The specificity of this receptor is unknown. No much larger clonotype is one base removed from it; base qualities were not supplied. The data originate from a study of T cell changes during pregnancy in multiple sclerosis (dated by TCRdb to the late 2010s). Turning to the overall study: Changes in the T cell repertoire over the course of pregnancy were examined in this study in women with multiple sclerosis.

The library came from the immunoSEQ multiplex PCR assay. TCRdb mirrors the immuneACCESS table, restricted to in-frame sequences. Some clones are absent from its copies; in checked studies, under half trace to an unresolved V gene, and the reason for the others is unknown. Here the sample has 55,000 to 65,000 clones; about 92% occur a single time. The ten largest account for about 1.7% of the sample. Measured from the cysteine to the phenylalanine, the CDR3 is 13 residues long. Kept here is only the CDR3 DNA, which spans 39 bases and is read in frame from base 1. V lost 1 base and J lost 7 bases; the stretch between them is 7 bases long. CDR1 SGHAT and CDR2 FQNNGV are derived from the germline V gene.

Material: peripheral blood, obtained after pregnancy. The chain links TRBV11-2 with TRBJ1-4; no D segment can be confidently identified. This sequence was found in a female donor with multiple sclerosis, enrolled in a pregnancy study. The sequence in DNA is TGTGCCAGCAGCTTAGTGAGGGTTGAAAAACTGTTTTTT. It codes for CASSLVRVEKLFF.